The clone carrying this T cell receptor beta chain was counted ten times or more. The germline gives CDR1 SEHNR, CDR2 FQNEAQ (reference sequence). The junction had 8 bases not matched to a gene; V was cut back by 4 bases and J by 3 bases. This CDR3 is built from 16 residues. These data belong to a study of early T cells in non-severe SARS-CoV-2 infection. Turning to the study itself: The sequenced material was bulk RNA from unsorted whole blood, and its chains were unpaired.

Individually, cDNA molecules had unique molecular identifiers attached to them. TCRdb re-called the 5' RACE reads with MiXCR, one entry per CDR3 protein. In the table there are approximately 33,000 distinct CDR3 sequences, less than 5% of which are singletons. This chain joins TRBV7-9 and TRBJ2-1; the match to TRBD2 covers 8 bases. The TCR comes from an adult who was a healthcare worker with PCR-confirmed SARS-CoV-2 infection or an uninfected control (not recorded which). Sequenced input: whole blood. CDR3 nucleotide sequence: TGTGCCAGCAGCTCCTTTTTGGGACTAGACTACAATGAGCAGTTCTTC. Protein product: CASSSFLGLDYNEQFF.